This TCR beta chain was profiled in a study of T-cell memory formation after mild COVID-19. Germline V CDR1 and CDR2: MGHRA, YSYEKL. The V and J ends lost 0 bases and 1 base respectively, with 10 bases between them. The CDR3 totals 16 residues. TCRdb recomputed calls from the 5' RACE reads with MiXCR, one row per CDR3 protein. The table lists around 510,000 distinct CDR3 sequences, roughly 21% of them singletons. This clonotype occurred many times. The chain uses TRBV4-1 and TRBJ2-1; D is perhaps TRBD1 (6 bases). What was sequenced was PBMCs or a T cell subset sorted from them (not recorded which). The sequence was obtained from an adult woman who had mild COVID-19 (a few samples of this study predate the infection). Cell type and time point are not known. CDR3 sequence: CASSQDGGSSYNEQFF. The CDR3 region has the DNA TGCGCCAGCAGCCAAGATGGGGGCTCTTCCTACAATGAGCAGTTCTTC.